A single T cell receptor (beta chain) is shown here with its context. Its antigen is not known. V lost 3 bases and J lost 6; bases outside the gene matches: 13. Germline V CDR1 and CDR2: SGHNT, YENEEA. CDR3 length: 17 amino acids. The data belong to a study of OX40 agonist ivuxolimab in advanced cancers. Study-level background: Ivuxolimab is a fully human IgG2 antibody that activates OX40 (CD134). One patient with hepatocellular carcinoma and two with cutaneous melanoma, three in all, had partial responses.

This table comes from immunoSEQ multiplex PCR, and its TCRdb copy is limited to in-frame clones, with some not included. The sample consists of 100,000 or so clones, under 85% of them appearing once. Whole-study results and caveats: At 0.1 to 3.0 mg/kg, clonal expansion of CD4+ and CD8+ blood T cells had occurred by week 6.

The input for sequencing was CD4+ or CD8+ T cells sorted from blood, taken in a trial of the OX40 agonist ivuxolimab. The origin of this receptor is an adult with an advanced solid tumor such as melanoma, head and neck, liver or kidney cancer. V usage is TRBV11-3 and J usage is TRBJ2-2, with TRBD1 matching 7 bases. The DNA for the CDR3 is TGTGCCAGCAGCTTTGGTTGGGGGACAGATAACGCCGGGGAGCTGTTTTTT. Amino acid sequence: CASSFGWGTDNAGELFF.